This entry features one T cell receptor (beta chain) sequence. Only in-frame clones appear in the TCRdb table, and some are missing; sequencing was by immunoSEQ multiplex PCR. The data contain 99,000 or so clones, about 91% of them seen just once; the ten biggest clones take up around 0.33%. The data are from a study of OX40 agonist ivuxolimab in advanced cancers. The CDR3 consists of 15 residues. With 5 bases removed from V and 0 bases from J, the gap between germline ends came to 8 bases. Germline CDR1 MDHEN, CDR2 SYDVKM. This sample comprised CD4+ or CD8+ T cells sorted from blood, obtained in a trial of the OX40 agonist ivuxolimab. This chain joins TRBV28 and TRBJ2-6; D remains ambiguous. The receptor comes from an adult with an advanced solid tumor such as melanoma, head and neck, liver or kidney cancer. The CDR3 nucleotides read TGTGCCAGCAGTGCCCCCCGCTCTGGGGCCAACGTCCTGACTTTC. Amino acids: CASSAPRSGANVLTF.